These 22 T cell receptor beta chains originate from one sample sequenced in a study of blood T cell repertoires in COVID-19. Sequencing was performed with immunoSEQ multiplex PCR; in TCRdb, only in-frame clones are kept and a portion is missing. This repertoire shows about 190,000 clones, roughly 80% found once; its top ten account for around 20%. Sequencing used peripheral blood. The receptors here all came from a human donor in a cohort sampled during active COVID-19.

This clone was seen a handful of times. The chain couples TRBV6-6 to TRBJ2-1; TRBD2 matches 8 bases. The germline V gene encodes CDR1 MNHNY and CDR2 SVGAGI (reference sequence). The CDR3 has 14 amino acids. V lost 7 bases and J lost 6; bases outside the gene matches: 8. CDR3 region: CASTREGRSNEQFF. CDR3 nucleotides: TGTGCCAGCACCCGGGAGGGTCGATCCAATGAGCAGTTCTTC.

The gene calls are TRBV3-1 (or the pseudogene TRBV3-2) and TRBJ1-2; D perhaps matches TRBD1 (5 bases). The CDR3 runs to 13 residues. Trimming removed 3 bases from V and 8 bases from J, with 13 bases in between. From germline, CDR1 is LGHDT and CDR2 YNNKEL (reference sequence). The CDR3 DNA follows: TGTGCCAGCAGCCATGGCAACAGGCCAGGCTACACCTTC. It encodes CASSHGNRPGYTF.

The genes are TRBV7-9 and TRBJ2-2; 10 bases fit TRBD2. This CDR3 region has 17 residues. The germline CDR1 and CDR2 sequences are SEHNR and FQNEAQ (reference sequence). V was clipped by 3 bases and J by 2 bases; unmatched bases: 6. CDR3 nucleotides: TGTGCCAGCAGCTTGGGAGCGGGAGGGTCCAACACCGGGGAGCTGTTTTTT. Protein: CASSLGAGGSNTGELFF.

The chain employs TRBV27 and TRBJ2-5; weak D call: TRBD2 (6 bases). Per the germline V gene, CDR1 is MNHEY and CDR2 is SMNVEV (reference sequence). This CDR3 has 13 amino acids. Trimming took 6 bases from V and 6 from J, leaving 14 bases between them. The CDR3 loop is CASRRGAGKTQYF. The CDR3, as DNA: TGTGCCAGCAGACGAGGGGCGGGAAAGACCCAGTACTTC.

The chain couples TRBV28 to TRBJ1-5; the D is unclear. Trimming removed 3 bases from V and 6 bases from J, with 15 bases in between. CDR1 and CDR2 from the germline V gene are MDHEN and SYDVKM. There are 15 residues in the CDR3. DNA of the CDR3: TGTGCCAGCAGTTTCCCGGGTCTCGTCTTTCAGCCCCAGCATTTT. It encodes CASSFPGLVFQPQHF.

The rearrangement uses TRBV15 and TRBJ1-2; the D is unclear. The germline gives CDR1 LNHNV, CDR2 YYDKDF (reference sequence). Trimming removed 1 base from V and 4 bases from J, with 7 bases in between. CDR3 length: 13 amino acids. CDR3 sequence (DNA): TGTGCCACCAGCAGAGGAGGATTCTATGGCTACACCTTC. Translation: CATSRGGFYGYTF.

This rearrangement joins TRBV19 to TRBJ2-2, with D tentatively TRBD2 (6 bases). The V gene lost 2 bases and the J gene lost 3 bases, with 10 bases spanning the gap. Per germline, CDR1 LNHDA and CDR2 SQIVND (reference sequence). CDR3 length: 15 residues. The CDR3 protein is CASSIKGGHTGELFF. CDR3 sequence (DNA): TGTGCCAGTAGTATAAAAGGAGGGCACACCGGGGAGCTGTTTTTT.

The chain employs TRBV2 and TRBJ2-1; 7 bases line up with TRBD1. V lost 6 bases, J lost 4 bases, and 3 bases stayed unmatched. CDR3 length: 13 residues. The germline V gene encodes CDR1 SNHLY and CDR2 FYNNEI. In DNA form, the CDR3 reads TGTGCCAGCAGGGGGACAGAATACAATGAGCAGTTCTTC. It encodes CASRGTEYNEQFF.

This rearrangement joins TRBV18 to TRBJ1-1; 7 bases agree with TRBD1. The CDR3 is 15 residues long. Per germline, CDR1 KGHSH and CDR2 LQKENI. V trimming: 3 bases; J trimming: 4 bases; junction bases outside the gene matches: 8. The CDR3 sequence is CASSPTQGKSTEAFF. As DNA, the CDR3 is TGTGCCAGCTCACCGACACAGGGGAAGAGCACTGAAGCTTTCTTT.

A remark on this clone: At the DNA level, this CDR3 is encoded by other sequences in the same sample as well. The V gene is TRBV5-1, the J gene TRBJ2-3; unclear D gene. The V end lost 3 bases, the J end lost 0 bases, and 5 bases lay between the germline ends. The CDR3 runs 13 residues. Germline CDR1 and CDR2: SGHRS and YFSETQ. The CDR3 loop is CASSSGSTDTQYF. Here the CDR3 DNA reads TGCGCCAGCAGCTCGGGTAGCACAGATACGCAGTATTTT.

The chain uses TRBV11-3 and TRBJ2-7, with 10 bases that match TRBD1. J gave up 1 base and V 1 base, and 1 base lay outside the gene matches. The germline CDR1 and CDR2 sequences are SGHNT and YENEEA. This CDR3 spans 15 amino acids. The CDR3 DNA sequence: TGTGCCAGCAGCTTAGGGGACAGGGGATCCTACGAGCAGTACTTC. Its protein is CASSLGDRGSYEQYF.

The chain links TRBV14 to TRBJ1-1; tentatively, D is TRBD1 (6 bases). Germline assignment: CDR1 SGHDN and CDR2 FVKESK. The CDR3 loop spans 13 amino acids. V was pared by 1 base and J by 5 bases, with 8 bases between. The chain's CDR3 is CASSQVTGTEAFF. The CDR3 DNA sequence: TGTGCCAGCAGCCAAGTTACAGGGACTGAAGCTTTCTTT.

The CDR3 DNA is TGTGCCAGCAGCTTAGGACCCCCAGCCAGGCCAGACACTGGGGCCAACGTCCTGACTTTC. This sequence encodes CASSLGPPARPDTGANVLTF. The chain links TRBV13 to TRBJ2-6; D is uncertain. The CDR3 totals 20 residues. Per the germline V gene, CDR1 is PRHDT and CDR2 is FYEKMQ (reference sequence). V lost 0 bases and J lost 2, with 20 bases in between. Supplemented by reference TRBV13 and TRBJ2-6, the full variable domain reads AAGVIQSPRHLIKEKRETATLKCYPIPRHDTVYWYQQGPGQDPQFLISFYEKMQSDKGSIPDRFSAQQFSDYHSELNMSSLELGDSALYFCASSLGPPARPDTGANVLTFGAGSRLTVL.

DNA for the CDR3: TGCGCCAGCAGCTACGGGGGTTTAATGGACGAGCAGTACTTC. It encodes CASSYGGLMDEQYF. The gene calls are TRBV5-1 and TRBJ2-7, with D possibly TRBD2 on 6 matching bases. CDR1 is SGHRS and CDR2 is YFSETQ in the germline V gene. There are 14 residues in the CDR3. Trimming removed 3 bases from V and 5 bases from J, with 15 bases in between.

The CDR3 DNA follows: TGTGCCAGCAGCCCGCGAGAGGGCTCCTATGGCTACACCTTC. Protein product: CASSPREGSYGYTF. This sequence joins TRBV7-8 and TRBJ1-2; no definite D call. The CDR3 has 14 residues. Germline CDR1 is SGHVS and CDR2 is FQNEAQ. Trimming stripped 5 bases from V and 4 bases from J, with 14 bases between. The full variable domain, rest sourced from reference TRBV7-8 and TRBJ1-2, is GAGVSQSPRYKVAKRGQDVALRCDPISGHVSLFWYQQALGQGPEFLTYFQNEAQLDKSGLPSDRFFAERPEGSVSTLKIQRTQQEDSAVYLCASSPREGSYGYTFGSGTRLTVV.

As concerns this clone: The same CDR3 is also encoded by other DNA sequences in this sample. The V gene is TRBV4-1, the J gene TRBJ2-2; no clear D gene. V gave up 3 bases and J gave up 6 bases, with 5 bases separating them. Looked up from germline, CDR1 is MGHRA and CDR2 is YSYEKL. This CDR3 comprises 12 residues. The CDR3 nucleotides read TGCGCCAGCAGCCAGGCAGCCGGGGAGCTGTTTTTT. Translated, it gives CASSQAAGELFF.

V and J are TRBV4-2 and TRBJ2-7; 9 positions agree with TRBD1. The CDR3 covers 12 residues. Trimming cost V 0 bases and J 13 bases; bases outside gene matches: 4. Germline lookup yields CDR1 LGHNA and CDR2 YNFKEQ. CDR3 in amino acids: CASSQDRDRVYF. The CDR3 DNA sequence: TGTGCCAGCAGCCAAGACCGGGACAGGGTCTACTTC.

This chain links TRBV7-2 with TRBJ2-7; 10 positions agree with TRBD2. This CDR3 is 15 amino acids long. The V segment lost 4 bases and the J segment 6 bases; nucleotides outside the gene matches: 9. Germline values: CDR1 SGHTA, CDR2 FQGNSA. The CDR3 nucleotides read TGTGCCAGCAGCTCCCTAGCGGGAGCTTTTAGCGAGCAGTACTTC. Its protein product is CASSSLAGAFSEQYF.

The chain is built from TRBV29-1 and TRBJ1-2, with 8 bases matching TRBD1. The germline V gene has CDR1 SQVTM and CDR2 ANQGSEA. The CDR3 has 12 residues. The J segment lost 3 bases and the V segment lost 6 bases, leaving 3 bases of the junction unmatched. The CDR3 region has the DNA TGCAGCGTAGGACAGGGTGACTATGGCTACACCTTC. It translates to CSVGQGDYGYTF.

The J gene is TRBJ2-3, the V gene TRBV7-2; 11 nucleotides agree with TRBD2. Germline assignment: CDR1 SGHTA and CDR2 FQGNSA. The length of the CDR3 is 16 residues. V shed 5 bases, J shed 2 bases, and the junction held 6 bases outside the gene matches. In DNA form, the CDR3 reads TGTGCCAGCAGCGACCGACTAGCGGGACCCACAGATACGCAGTATTTT. This codes for CASSDRLAGPTDTQYF.

V is TRBV23-1 and J is TRBJ1-2; D not certain. TRBV23-1 is an open reading frame whose function is uncertain. The V and J ends lost 7 bases and 0 bases respectively, with 9 bases between them. This CDR3 contains 13 residues. DNA of the CDR3: TGCGCCAGCACCAGGTGGGCTAACTATGGCTACACCTTC. Protein product: CASTRWANYGYTF.

The chain carries TRBV7-8 and TRBJ1-5; tentatively, D is TRBD1 (5 bases). The CDR3 runs to 15 residues. CDR1 SGHVS and CDR2 FQNEAQ come from the germline V gene. Trimming removed 4 bases at V and 0 bases at J, with 10 bases between. In nucleotides, the CDR3 is TGTGCCAGCAGCTCCGCGGGGGATAGCAATCAGCCCCAGCATTTT. Protein: CASSSAGDSNQPQHF.